The TCR beta chain under discussion was sequenced for a study of T-cell reconstitution after alpha-beta-depleted transplantation in children. Library preparation (for TCRbeta) was performed with unique molecular identifiers. TCRdb re-derived calls from the PCR reads in MiXCR, one entry per CDR3 protein. The table has about 580,000 distinct CDR3 sequences, approximately 22% seen once. CDR3 length: 13 residues. CDR1 SEHNR and CDR2 FQNEAQ come from the germline V gene (reference sequence). V lost 10 bases, J lost 3 bases, and 4 bases stayed unmatched. The TCR originated in a boy less than two years old who had a stem cell transplant for acute myeloid leukemia, so the T cells may come from the graft donor. Specimen: PBMCs, mostly from graft donor cells, collected 360 days after TCRalphabeta/CD19-depleted stem cell transplant. V and J are TRBV7-9 and TRBJ2-3; TRBD1 aligns across 10 bases. The chain's CDR3 is CAIPGQGTDTQYF. CDR3 DNA: TGTGCCATCCCGGGACAGGGGACAGATACGCAGTATTTT.